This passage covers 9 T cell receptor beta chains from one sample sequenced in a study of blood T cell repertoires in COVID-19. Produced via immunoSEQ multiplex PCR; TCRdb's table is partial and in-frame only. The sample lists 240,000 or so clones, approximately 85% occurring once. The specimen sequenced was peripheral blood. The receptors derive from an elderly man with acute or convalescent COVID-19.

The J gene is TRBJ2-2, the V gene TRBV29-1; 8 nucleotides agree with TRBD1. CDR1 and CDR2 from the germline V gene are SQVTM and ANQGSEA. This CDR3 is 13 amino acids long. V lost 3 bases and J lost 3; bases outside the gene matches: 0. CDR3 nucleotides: TGCAGCGTTGACAGGGGGCACACCGGGGAGCTGTTTTTT. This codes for CSVDRGHTGELFF.

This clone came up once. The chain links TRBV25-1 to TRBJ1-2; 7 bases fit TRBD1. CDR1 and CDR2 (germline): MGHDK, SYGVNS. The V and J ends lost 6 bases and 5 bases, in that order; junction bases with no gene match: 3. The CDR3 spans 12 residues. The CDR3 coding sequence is TGTGCCAGCAGGGGGACAGATTATGGCTACACCTTC. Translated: CASRGTDYGYTF.

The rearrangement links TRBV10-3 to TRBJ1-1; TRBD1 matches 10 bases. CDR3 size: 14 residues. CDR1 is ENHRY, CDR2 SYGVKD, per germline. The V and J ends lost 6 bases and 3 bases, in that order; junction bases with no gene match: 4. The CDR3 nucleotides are TGTGCCATCAGGGCCGGGACAGGGGACACTGAAGCTTTCTTT. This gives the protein CAIRAGTGDTEAFF.

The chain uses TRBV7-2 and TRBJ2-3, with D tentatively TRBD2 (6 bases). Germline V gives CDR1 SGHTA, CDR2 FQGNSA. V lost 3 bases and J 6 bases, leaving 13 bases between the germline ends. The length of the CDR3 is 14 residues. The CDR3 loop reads CASSFGGARDTQYF. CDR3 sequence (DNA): TGTGCCAGCAGCTTCGGCGGGGCTCGGGATACGCAGTATTTT.

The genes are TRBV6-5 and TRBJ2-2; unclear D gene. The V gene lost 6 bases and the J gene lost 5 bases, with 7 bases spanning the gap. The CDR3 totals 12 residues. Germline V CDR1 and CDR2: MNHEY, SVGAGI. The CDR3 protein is CASRRWTGELFF. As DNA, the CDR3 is TGTGCCAGCAGGAGGTGGACCGGGGAGCTGTTTTTT.

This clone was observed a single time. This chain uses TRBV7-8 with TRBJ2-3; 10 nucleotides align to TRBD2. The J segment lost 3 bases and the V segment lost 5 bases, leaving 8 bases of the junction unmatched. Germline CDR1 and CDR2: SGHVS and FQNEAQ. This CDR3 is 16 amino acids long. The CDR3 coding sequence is TGTGCCAGCAGCCGGGGAGCGGGAGGGCGGACAGATACGCAGTATTTT. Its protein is CASSRGAGGRTDTQYF. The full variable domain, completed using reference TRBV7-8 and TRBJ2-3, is GAGVSQSPRYKVAKRGQDVALRCDPISGHVSLFWYQQALGQGPEFLTYFQNEAQLDKSGLPSDRFFAERPEGSVSTLKIQRTQQEDSAVYLCASSRGAGGRTDTQYFGPGTRLTVL.

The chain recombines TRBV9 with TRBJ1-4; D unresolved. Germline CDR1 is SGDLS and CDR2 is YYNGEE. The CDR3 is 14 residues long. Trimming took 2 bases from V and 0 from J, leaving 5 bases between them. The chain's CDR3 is CASSVGATNEKLFF. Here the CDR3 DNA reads TGTGCCAGCAGCGTCGGGGCAACTAATGAAAAACTGTTTTTT.

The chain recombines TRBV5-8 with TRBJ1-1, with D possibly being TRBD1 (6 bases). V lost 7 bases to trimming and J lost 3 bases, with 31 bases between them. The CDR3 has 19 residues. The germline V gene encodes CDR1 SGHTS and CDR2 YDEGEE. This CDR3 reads CASPRGLAGKGIRDTEAFF. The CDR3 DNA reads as TGTGCCAGCCCCAGGGGCCTTGCTGGGAAGGGAATTAGGGACACTGAAGCTTTCTTT.

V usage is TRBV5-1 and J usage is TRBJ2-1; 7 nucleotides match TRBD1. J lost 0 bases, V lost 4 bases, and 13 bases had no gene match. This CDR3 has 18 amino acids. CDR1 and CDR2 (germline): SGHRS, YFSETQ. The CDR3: CASSITGQVLRSYNEQFF. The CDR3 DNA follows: TGCGCCAGCAGCATAACCGGACAGGTCCTGCGCTCCTACAATGAGCAGTTCTTC.